The rows below give T cell receptor beta chains drawn from one sample of a study of beta chain features in type 1 diabetes. Produced via immunoSEQ multiplex PCR; TCRdb's table is partial and in-frame only. The sample lists about 330,000 clones, approximately 11% seen once, with just over 0.015% in the top ten. The sample taken for sequencing was naive CD4+ T cells from blood. These receptors were obtained from a woman aged 25-40 years in good health. CDR3s include the opening cysteine and the closing phenylalanine or tryptophan. Fields, in order: CDR3 length, D gene, V gene, clone size, J gene, CDR3 protein, CDR3 DNA. The D gene is left open where the match is weak. The size entry is marked missing in some rows and otherwise reads once, few, many or a size class.

15	TRBD1	TRBV19	-	TRBJ2-1	CASSSRQGAHNEQFF	TGTGCCAGTAGTTCAAGACAGGGGGCCCACAATGAGCAGTTCTTC
13	TRBD1	TRBV29-1	-	TRBJ2-7	CSVEDRGGYEQYF	TGCAGCGTTGAGGACAGGGGAGGATACGAGCAGTACTTC
12	TRBD1	TRBV30	-	TRBJ2-3	CAVQGAQDTQYF	TGTGCCGTACAGGGGGCACAAGATACGCAGTATTTT
15	TRBD2	TRBV18	-	TRBJ2-7	CASSPSSGAPYEQYF	TGTGCCAGCTCACCATCTAGCGGAGCACCTTACGAGCAGTACTTC
15	TRBD1	TRBV28	-	TRBJ2-1	CASSSPGTGRNEQFF	TGTGCCAGCAGTTCGCCTGGGACAGGGAGGAATGAGCAGTTCTTC
13	TRBD1	TRBV30	few	TRBJ1-1	CAWSRQGSAEAFF	TGTGCCTGGAGCCGACAGGGTAGCGCTGAAGCTTTCTTT
15	TRBD2	TRBV7-6	few	TRBJ2-3	CASSLMRERGDTQYF	TGTGCCAGCAGCTTAATGCGGGAGAGGGGAGATACGCAGTATTTT
14	TRBD1	TRBV29-1	few	TRBJ1-1	CSVDRQGSGTEAFF	TGCAGCGTCGACAGACAGGGTTCGGGCACTGAAGCTTTCTTT
12	TRBD1	TRBV6-5	-	TRBJ2-7	CANYRGHREQYF	TGTGCCAACTACAGGGGACATCGCGAGCAGTACTTC
13	-	TRBV5-4	-	TRBJ2-1	CASSLDYSHEQFF	TGTGCCAGCAGCTTGGATTACAGCCATGAGCAGTTCTTC
15	TRBD2	TRBV6-5	once	TRBJ2-1	CASSYRSGGPGEQFF	TGTGCCAGCAGTTACCGATCGGGAGGGCCCGGTGAGCAGTTCTTC
15	-	TRBV5-1	-	TRBJ2-7	CASSLDSWNPYEQYF	TGCGCCAGCAGCTTGGACAGTTGGAACCCCTACGAGCAGTACTTC
15	-	TRBV10-3	few	TRBJ1-2	CAISQPTGRGYGYTF	TGTGCCATCAGTCAACCGACAGGAAGAGGCTATGGCTACACCTTC
14	-	TRBV7-2	-	TRBJ2-2	CASSPPWDFRELFF	TGTGCCAGCAGCCCTCCTTGGGACTTCAGGGAGCTGTTTTTT
14	-	TRBV28	few	TRBJ1-5	CASSVTSRNQPQHF	TGTGCCAGCAGCGTAACTAGTCGGAATCAGCCCCAGCATTTT
15	-	TRBV5-1	few	TRBJ2-1	CASSEDHSSYNEQFF	TGCGCCAGCAGCGAAGACCACAGCTCCTACAATGAGCAGTTCTTC
14	-	TRBV4-1	few	TRBJ1-2	CASSQGTAGYGYTF	TGCGCCAGCAGCCAAGGAACGGCAGGGTATGGCTACACCTTC
15	TRBD2	TRBV7-2	few	TRBJ2-7	CASSFNPAGGGEQYF	TGTGCCAGCAGCTTTAACCCCGCCGGGGGGGGCGAGCAGTACTTC
15	-	TRBV6-5	few	TRBJ2-3	CASSYSGRVGDTQYF	TGTGCCAGCAGTTACTCGGGCAGGGTGGGAGATACGCAGTATTTT
15	-	TRBV5-1	-	TRBJ2-1	CASSLVAEVYNEQFF	TGCGCCAGCAGCTTGGTGGCAGAAGTTTACAATGAGCAGTTCTTC
16	-	TRBV4-3	few	TRBJ2-7	CASSQDIGSLNYEQYF	TGCGCCAGCAGCCAAGATATCGGGAGTCTCAACTACGAGCAGTACTTC
16	-	TRBV7-2	few	TRBJ2-3	CASSARGTGGTDTQYF	TGTGCCAGCAGCGCGCGGGGGACAGGCGGCACAGATACGCAGTATTTT
15	-	TRBV9	few	TRBJ2-1	CASSVISTSGNEQFF	TGTGCCAGCAGCGTAATTTCCACTAGTGGGAATGAGCAGTTCTTC
13	TRBD2	TRBV5-1	-	TRBJ2-5	CASSAGGMETQYF	TGCGCCAGCAGTGCGGGAGGGATGGAGACCCAGTACTTC
15	-	TRBV9	-	TRBJ1-1	CASSVASGKNTEAFF	TGTGCCAGCAGCGTAGCATCGGGGAAGAACACTGAAGCTTTCTTT
12	-	TRBV6-1	-	TRBJ2-7	CASSERGYEQYF	TGTGCCAGCAGTGAAAGGGGCTACGAGCAGTACTTC
15	TRBD1	TRBV30	few	TRBJ2-2	CAWTRTGGPTGELFF	TGTGCCTGGACACGGACAGGGGGACCCACCGGGGAGCTGTTTTTT
11	-	TRBV29-1	-	TRBJ1-4	CSVGGREKLFF	TGCAGCGTTGGCGGGCGTGAAAAACTGTTTTTT
15	TRBD1	TRBV2	-	TRBJ2-3	CASSESSGGFDTQYF	TGTGCCAGCAGTGAAAGTTCAGGGGGTTTCGATACGCAGTATTTT
16	TRBD2	TRBV4-2	-	TRBJ2-1	CASSQVGGRGVNEQFF	TGTGCCAGCAGCCAAGTTGGCGGGAGGGGGGTCAATGAGCAGTTCTTC
15	TRBD2	TRBV25-1	few	TRBJ2-5	CASSLPAGGPETQYF	TGTGCCAGCTCCCTCCCAGCGGGAGGGCCAGAGACCCAGTACTTC
11	-	TRBV20-1	-	TRBJ1-1	CSARRNTEAFF	TGCAGTGCTAGGAGGAACACTGAAGCTTTCTTT
14	-	TRBV2	-	TRBJ2-7	CASSVGPSAYEQYF	TGTGCCAGCAGTGTGGGCCCTTCCGCCTACGAGCAGTACTTC
16	TRBD2	TRBV7-3	-	TRBJ2-5	CASSLRLAGAKETQYF	TGTGCCAGCAGCTTAAGACTAGCGGGAGCCAAAGAGACCCAGTACTTC
14	-	TRBV19	-	TRBJ2-5	CASSIGDTEGTQYF	TGTGCCAGTAGTATAGGGGACACCGAGGGGACCCAGTACTTC
16	-	TRBV28	-	TRBJ2-4	CASSPSGVGAKNIQYF	TGTGCCAGCAGTCCGAGCGGAGTGGGGGCCAAAAACATTCAGTACTTC
15	TRBD1	TRBV5-6	-	TRBJ2-7	CASSTTGTGGGEQYF	TGTGCCAGCAGCACAACCGGGACAGGGGGCGGCGAGCAGTACTTC
15	TRBD2	TRBV9	few	TRBJ2-7	CASSPRLSGRGEQYF	TGTGCCAGCAGCCCTCGCTTGAGCGGGAGGGGCGAGCAGTACTTC
14	-	TRBV21-1	few	TRBJ2-7	CASSGLKELYEQYF	TGTGCCAGCAGCGGACTCAAAGAATTATACGAGCAGTACTTC
16	TRBD2	TRBV19	-	TRBJ2-1	CASSRLAGGPYNEQFF	TGTGCCAGTTCCCGACTAGCGGGAGGGCCTTACAATGAGCAGTTCTTC
14	TRBD2	TRBV15	few	TRBJ2-1	CATGVLADYNEQFF	TGTGCCACCGGGGTCCTAGCGGACTACAATGAGCAGTTCTTC
13	-	TRBV7-9	-	TRBJ2-1	CASSVPGLTSQFF	TGTGCCAGCAGCGTACCGGGACTGACCTCTCAGTTCTTC
15	-	TRBV5-1	few	TRBJ2-6	CASSLRVVGANVLTF	TGCGCCAGCAGCCTCAGGGTCGTTGGGGCCAACGTCCTGACTTTC
14	-	TRBV28	-	TRBJ1-2	CASSLGQVGYGYTF	TGTGCCAGCAGTTTAGGCCAGGTCGGCTATGGCTACACCTTC
15	TRBD1	TRBV6-6	few	TRBJ1-5	CASSGQEHSNQPQHF	TGTGCCAGCAGTGGACAGGAACATAGCAATCAGCCCCAGCATTTT
15	-	TRBV6-5	-	TRBJ2-5	CASSLLGQTQETQYF	TGTGCCAGCAGTTTACTCGGACAGACCCAAGAGACCCAGTACTTC
13	TRBD1	TRBV6-5	-	TRBJ2-5	CASRNDRAETQYF	TGTGCCAGCAGGAACGACAGGGCGGAGACCCAGTACTTC
16	TRBD2	TRBV7-7	few	TRBJ2-3	CASSSGLAGETDTQYF	TGTGCTAGCAGCTCCGGACTAGCGGGAGAGACAGATACGCAGTATTTT
17	TRBD2	TRBV5-4	few	TRBJ2-2	CASSWGLVGAGDGELFF	TGTGCCAGCAGCTGGGGGCTGGTGGGAGCGGGAGACGGGGAGCTGTTTTTT